This TCR beta chain emerged from a study of blood T cell repertoires in COVID-19. The overall study: The origin of the acute and convalescent COVID-19 samples was the United States, Italy and Spain. In each case, the material was cDNA or gDNA derived from T cells, B-cell-depleted T cells, or PBMCs.

The authors' processing: Amplifying reference gene primers gave estimates of nucleated cell counts. The protocol was immunoSEQ multiplex PCR, while the TCRdb copy is restricted to in-frame clones and leaves out a portion. V and J calls and clone size come straight from that table; D and trimming were deduced from the DNA. This table holds 40,000 to 60,000 clones, 65% to 85% found once. The CDR3 contains 14 residues. Germline V gives CDR1 KGHDR, CDR2 SFDVKD. Trimming shortened V by 4 bases and J by 5 bases, and 13 bases separated the two germline ends. Input material: peripheral blood. This TCR was recovered from a man in his fifties or sixties with active COVID-19. The chain links TRBV24-1 to TRBJ2-5; D is unclear. CDR3 in amino acids: CATSDRPKEETQYF. Written as DNA, the CDR3 is TGTGCCACCAGTGACCGACCCAAGGAGGAGACCCAGTACTTC.